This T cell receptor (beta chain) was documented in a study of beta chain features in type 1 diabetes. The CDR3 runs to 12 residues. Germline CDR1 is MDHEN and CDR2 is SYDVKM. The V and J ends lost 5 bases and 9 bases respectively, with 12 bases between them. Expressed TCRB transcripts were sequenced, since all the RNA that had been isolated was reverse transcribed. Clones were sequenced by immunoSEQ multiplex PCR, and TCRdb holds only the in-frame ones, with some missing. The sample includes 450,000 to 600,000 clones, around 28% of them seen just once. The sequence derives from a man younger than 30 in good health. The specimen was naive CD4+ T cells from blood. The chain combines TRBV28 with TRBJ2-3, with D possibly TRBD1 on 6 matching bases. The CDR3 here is CASSPHRATQYF. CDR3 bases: TGTGCCAGCAGTCCTCACAGGGCCACGCAGTATTTT.